Listed below are T cell receptor beta chains from one sample, sequenced in a study of T cells after yellow fever vaccination. MiXCR was run by TCRdb on the 5' RACE reads, yielding one entry per CDR3 protein. The sample contains approximately 600,000 distinct CDR3 sequences, around 12% of which appear only once. The sequencing used PBMCs, collected on the day of the yellow fever booster vaccination. The receptors were sampled from a man aged 30 to 39 who received the YFV17D yellow fever vaccine. Each CDR3 is given with its conserved first and last residue. Fields, in order: D gene, V gene, clone size, J gene, CDR3 length, CDR3 DNA, CDR3 protein. A D gene is named only where the DNA matches it firmly. The size entry is marked missing in some rows and otherwise reads once, few, many or a size class.

NA	TRBV7-8	few	TRBJ2-7	14	TGTGCCAGCAGCCGCACCACAAGCTCCTACGAGCAGTACTTC	CASSRTTSSYEQYF
NA	TRBV7-2	few	TRBJ1-4	16	TGTGCCAGCAGCCTAAACTTCCCGGGGGCGGGTGAAAAACTGTTTTTT	CASSLNFPGAGEKLFF
NA	TRBV20-1	few	TRBJ2-7	13	TGCAGTGCTAGAGTTGCGGACAACTACGAGCAGTACTTC	CSARVADNYEQYF
NA	TRBV24-1	few	TRBJ2-1	19	TGTGCCACCAGTGATTTGAAACGACGTCGAAGTTCCTCCTACAATGAGCAGTTCTTC	CATSDLKRRRSSSYNEQFF
TRBD2	TRBV5-1	NA	TRBJ2-1	15	TGCGCCAGCAGCTTGGCCAGCGGGATAAGGAATGAGCAGTTCTTC	CASSLASGIRNEQFF
TRBD1	TRBV7-8	few	TRBJ1-4	13	TGTGCCAGCAACCCAGGGGGCGTTGAAAAACTGTTTTTT	CASNPGGVEKLFF
NA	TRBV10-3	few	TRBJ2-1	15	TGTGCCGTTAGCGAAGACTGGAGCTCCTACAATGAGCAGTTCTTC	CAVSEDWSSYNEQFF
TRBD1	TRBV29-1	many	TRBJ2-7	14	TGCAGCGTTGTTCCCCAGGGGGCAATTGACGAGCAGTACTTC	CSVVPQGAIDEQYF
NA	TRBV21-1	few	TRBJ2-4	17	TGTGCCAGCAGCAATCGAGGACGGCCCACCGACATGATCATTCAGTACTTC	CASSNRGRPTDMIIQYF
TRBD2	TRBV10-2	few	TRBJ2-5	16	TGCGCCAGTAAAGGGGGACTAGCGGGAGTCGCGGAGACCCAGTACTTC	CASKGGLAGVAETQYF
NA	TRBV15	NA	TRBJ1-4	17	TGTGCCACCGGTACGAGTTTGGGTGCGGGCCCAGATGAAAAACTGTTTTTT	CATGTSLGAGPDEKLFF
TRBD2	TRBV20-1	many	TRBJ2-1	18	TGCAGTGCTAGTCCCAGAGGCGGGAGGGCCGGTTCCTACAATGAGCAGTTCTTC	CSASPRGGRAGSYNEQFF
TRBD2	TRBV7-6	few	TRBJ2-5	15	TGTGCCAGCAGCTTCGGGGGACTAGGCGGAGAGACCCAGTACTTC	CASSFGGLGGETQYF
TRBD2	TRBV11-1	NA	TRBJ2-1	18	TGTGCCAGCAGCGCGGGGGTTTCCACAGCGGCTCCGGGTAGTAAGCAGTTCTTC	CASSAGVSTAAPGSKQFF
NA	TRBV5-5	few	TRBJ2-7	13	TGTGCCATCAGCTTTGAGGGGTCCTACGAGCAGTACTTC	CAISFEGSYEQYF
TRBD2	TRBV3-1	few	TRBJ2-1	16	TGTGCCAGCAGCCAACTTAGCGGGAGAAGAGGGAATGAGCAGTTCTTC	CASSQLSGRRGNEQFF
TRBD2	TRBV23-1	NA	TRBJ2-3	15	TGCACCAGCATAGTAGCTAGCGGGAGCACAGATACGCAGTATTTT	CTSIVASGSTDTQYF
NA	TRBV4-3	NA	TRBJ1-4	15	TGCGCCAGCAGCCAAGACGGCGCGGGATTGGAAAAACTGTTTTTT	CASSQDGAGLEKLFF
NA	TRBV4-3	few	TRBJ2-1	16	TGCGCCAGCAGCCAAGACCGCCCTATCAGGCGGAATGAGCAGTTCTTC	CASSQDRPIRRNEQFF
NA	TRBV24-1	many	TRBJ2-1	12	TGTGCCACCAGTGATTTAGGGAGGGAGCAGTTCTTC	CATSDLGREQFF
NA	TRBV5-5	once	TRBJ2-5	16	TGTGCCAGCAGCTTGACCTTGTACGGCTTTCAAGAGACCCAGTACTTC	CASSLTLYGFQETQYF
TRBD2	TRBV27	NA	TRBJ2-1	18	TGTGCCAGCAGTTTATGGCGCGGGACTAGCGGGAGTAAGGGGGAGCAGTTCTTC	CASSLWRGTSGSKGEQFF